The TCR beta chain described here comes from a study of T cell changes during pregnancy in multiple sclerosis. Only one count was recorded for this clone. Sequenced by immunoSEQ multiplex PCR; TCRdb stores in-frame clones only, minus some. Of 75,000 to 95,000 clones listed, 80% to 95% are singletons. The CDR3 is 17 residues long. V dropped 5 bases and J dropped 6; count of bases not matched to a gene: 7. From germline, CDR1 is MDHEN and CDR2 SYDVKM. The rearrangement links TRBV28 to TRBJ2-2; 15 bases map to TRBD2. The source material was peripheral blood, sampled before pregnancy. The sequence was collected from a female donor with multiple sclerosis, enrolled in a pregnancy study. The CDR3, as DNA: TGTGCCAGCAGTAGGACTAGCGGGAGGGCCCGTGCCGGGGAGCTGTTTTTT. As protein: CASSRTSGRARAGELFF.